Described below is a single TCR beta chain sequence and its context. Total RNA and DNA came together from about 19-30 mg of bulk tissue without cell sorting. This sample is drawn from a study of tumor-infiltrating lymphocytes in primary liver carcinoma. Starting from roughly 0.5 ug of total RNA, TCR beta cDNA was produced with a primer in the constant region. Amplification in three nested multiplex PCR rounds with slightly modified ARM-PCR gave rise to TCR beta libraries. Each CDR3 protein is one row after TCRdb ran MiXCR on the multiplex PCR reads. The repertoire has 75,000 to 90,000 distinct CDR3 sequences, roughly 72% of them found once; the top ten carry roughly 21%. The clonotype originates from a man in his forties or fifties with primary liver carcinoma and hepatitis B virus infection. Sequenced material: liver tumor tissue from sampling region 1. Subset in this sample: tumor region T1, superior pole.

Here the CDR3 DNA reads TGTGCCAGCAGTCCCGAACTAGCCCGAGACAATGAGCAGTTCTTC. Translating it yields CASSPELARDNEQFF. The chain links TRBV5-4 to TRBJ2-1; D perhaps matches TRBD2 (6 bases). Trimming took 5 bases from V and 5 from J, leaving 17 bases between them. The CDR3 runs to 15 residues. Germline lookup yields CDR1 SGHNT and CDR2 YYREEE (reference sequence).